This record concerns one T cell receptor (beta chain) sequence. This sample was taken from a study of shared T cell receptors in the human thymus. V was pared by 2 bases and J by 6 bases, with 13 bases of the junction left unmatched. Germline V gives CDR1 SGHTA, CDR2 FQGNSA. The CDR3 covers 17 residues. TCRdb's table, derived via immunoSEQ multiplex PCR, lists solely in-frame clones and lacks some. The sample lists roughly 550,000 clones; around 82% were seen once. The data also belong to a second study, concerning human thymus T cells. In that study: Donation came from healthy Finnish infants having corrective surgery for congenital heart defects. Usage of V and J genes appeared biased in thymic and blood repertoires. Highly overlapping thymic repertoires in unrelated individuals were reported by related research.

The sample consisted of thymocytes. The source is a boy in the first two years of life with a congenital heart defect. V is TRBV7-2 and J is TRBJ2-3; TRBD2 aligns across 8 bases. As DNA, the CDR3 is TGTGCCAGCAGCTTACCAATCCCCGCGCGGGGGGTGGATACGCAGTATTTT. Amino acid sequence: CASSLPIPARGVDTQYF.